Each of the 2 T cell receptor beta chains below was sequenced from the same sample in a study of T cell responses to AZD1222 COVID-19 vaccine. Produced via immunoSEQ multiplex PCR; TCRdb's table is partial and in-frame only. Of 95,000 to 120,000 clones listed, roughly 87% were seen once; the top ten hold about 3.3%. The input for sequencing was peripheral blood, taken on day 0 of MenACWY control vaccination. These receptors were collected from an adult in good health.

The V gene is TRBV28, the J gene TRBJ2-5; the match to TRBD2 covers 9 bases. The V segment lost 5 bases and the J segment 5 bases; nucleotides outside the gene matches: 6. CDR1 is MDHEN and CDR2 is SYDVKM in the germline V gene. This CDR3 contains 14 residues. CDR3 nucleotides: TGTGCCAGCAGTCCCGCGGGGGGGGTTGAGACCCAGTACTTC. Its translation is CASSPAGGVETQYF. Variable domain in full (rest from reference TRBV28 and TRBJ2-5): DVKVTQSSRYLVKRTGEKVFLECVQDMDHENMFWYRQDPGLGLRLIYFSYDVKMKEKGDIPEGYSVSREKKERFSLILESASTNQTSMYLCASSPAGGVETQYFGPGTRLLVL.

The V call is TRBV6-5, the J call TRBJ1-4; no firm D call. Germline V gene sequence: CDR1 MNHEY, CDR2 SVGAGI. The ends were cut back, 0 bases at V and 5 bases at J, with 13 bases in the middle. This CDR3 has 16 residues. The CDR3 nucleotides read TGTGCCAGCAGTTACTCAGGGATCAGGAGAAATGAAAAACTGTTTTTT. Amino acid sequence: CASSYSGIRRNEKLFF.